This TCR beta chain appears in the sequencing data of a study of T-cell reconstitution after alpha-beta-depleted transplantation in children. This clonotype was observed many times. Unique molecular identifiers were incorporated during preparation of the TCRbeta library. TCRdb called the PCR reads again in MiXCR, with one record for every CDR3 protein. The sample holds 150,000 to 200,000 distinct CDR3 sequences, about 6.3% seen once. The CDR3 spans 14 residues. The receptor's source is a human donor who donated a stem cell graft to a child with Wiskott-Aldrich syndrome. V usage is TRBV21-1 and J usage is TRBJ1-4. TRBV21-1 is a pseudogene locus. Here the sequenced sample was PBMCs from the stem cell graft donor, taken from the stem cell graft. This CDR3 is CASRTDGPNEKLFF. The CDR3 nucleotides read TGTGCCAGCAGAACGGACGGTCCAAATGAAAAACTGTTTTTT.